Listed here is a single T cell receptor beta chain. Antigen: not known. This sample was taken from a study of cytomegalovirus exposure and HLA in healthy donors. Study-wide points: Among donors in an Asian-associated ancestry cluster, a later analysis reportedly found fewer N-insertions than the roughly 670-donor mean.

Use of 60 Vbeta and 13 Jbeta primers characterized the PCR. Data came from immunoSEQ multiplex PCR; TCRdb stores just in-frame clones and leaves some out. The sample includes about 160,000 clones, about 75% of them seen just once. The TCR comes from a female donor in good health and CMV-seronegative. What was sequenced was PBMCs.

This CDR3 reads CASSVDNGETQYF. As DNA, the CDR3 is TGTGCCAGCAGCGTAGATAACGGGGAGACCCAGTACTTC. This sequence joins TRBV9 and TRBJ2-5; unclear D gene. CDR3 length: 13 residues. The germline V gene encodes CDR1 SGDLS and CDR2 YYNGEE. V gave up 0 bases and J gave up 5 bases, with 8 bases separating them. Drawing the rest from reference TRBV9 and TRBJ2-5, the complete variable domain is DSGVTQTPKHLITATGQRVTLRCSPRSGDLSVYWYQQSLDQGLQFLIQYYNGEERAKGNILERFSAQQFPDLHSELNLSSLELGDSALYFCASSVDNGETQYFGPGTRLLVL.